This T cell receptor (beta chain) is from a study of OX40 agonist ivuxolimab in advanced cancers. Study information: The dose-escalation group included hepatocellular carcinoma, melanoma, renal cell carcinoma and head and neck cancer. Participants averaged approximately 65 years of age (range about 23 to 90) and were 82.7% male. Study findings and constraints: Mean expanded clone counts were higher in CD8+ than CD4+ T cells.

The table came from immunoSEQ multiplex PCR; TCRdb's copy has only in-frame clones and leaves some out. The sample gives over 150,000 clones, approximately 94% of which show up once; 0.31% is in the top ten. Note on this clone: Antigen: not known.

CDR1 and CDR2 (germline): MDHEN, SYDVKM. The CDR3 totals 12 residues. V lost 11 bases and J 4 bases, leaving 14 bases between the germline ends. The rearrangement joins TRBV28 to TRBJ1-2; D is perhaps TRBD1 (5 bases). This receptor was obtained from an adult with an advanced solid tumor such as melanoma, head and neck, liver or kidney cancer. The sample was CD4+ or CD8+ T cells sorted from blood, taken in a trial of the OX40 agonist ivuxolimab. CDR3 in amino acids: CAGGDYLYGYTF. CDR3 DNA sequence: TGTGCCGGGGGAGATTATCTCTATGGCTACACCTTC.